One sample yielded the 27 T cell receptor beta chains listed below, sequenced in a study of blood T cell repertoires in COVID-19. TCRdb's table, derived via immunoSEQ multiplex PCR, lists solely in-frame clones and lacks some. The table includes 150,000 or so clones, roughly 82% detected once. Sequencing was carried out using peripheral blood. The origin of the receptors is a woman between 40 and 55 years old with COVID-19, enrolled during active disease.

The chain recombines TRBV2 with TRBJ1-1; D gene ambiguous. Germline V CDR1 and CDR2: SNHLY, FYNNEI. The CDR3 loop spans 14 amino acids. V was shortened by 6 bases and J by 0 bases, with 11 bases between the two germline ends. CDR3 amino acids: CASSGVGMNTEAFF. DNA for the CDR3: TGTGCCAGCAGCGGGGTAGGAATGAACACTGAAGCTTTCTTT.

V gene TRBV6-5 combines with J gene TRBJ2-3; 12 nucleotides match TRBD2. J was trimmed by 6 bases and V by 8 bases; bases with no gene match: 9. This CDR3 spans 15 amino acids. Per germline, CDR1 MNHEY and CDR2 SVGAGI. CDR3 in DNA: TGTGCCAGCGCGGCGGCTAGCGGGGGGGCCGATACGCAGTATTTT. Encoded protein: CASAAASGGADTQYF.

V usage is TRBV15 and J usage is TRBJ2-7; the match to TRBD2 covers 8 bases. In germline, CDR1 is LNHNV, CDR2 YYDKDF (reference sequence). V lost 0 bases and J lost 5; bases outside the gene matches: 6. There are 15 residues in the CDR3. In DNA form, the CDR3 reads TGTGCCACCAGCAGAGATAAAGCGGGAGTTCACGAGCAGTACTTC. This encodes CATSRDKAGVHEQYF.

The chain employs TRBV25-1 and TRBJ1-1; no firm D call. This CDR3 has 12 residues. Trimming removed 3 bases at V and 4 bases at J, with 6 bases between. The germline CDR1 and CDR2 sequences are MGHDK and SYGVNS. CDR3 region: CASSDSVTEAFF. CDR3 sequence (DNA): TGTGCCAGCAGTGATTCGGTCACTGAAGCTTTCTTT.

This chain uses TRBV6-1 with TRBJ2-2; 9 bases are shared with TRBD2. Germline assignment: CDR1 MNHNS and CDR2 SASEGT. CDR3 length: 15 residues. The J segment lost 8 bases and the V segment lost 2 bases, leaving 6 bases of the junction unmatched. Here the CDR3 DNA reads TGTGCCAGCAGTGAAACAGCGGGGGGTTTAGGGGAGCTGTTTTTT. Its protein product is CASSETAGGLGELFF.

Written as DNA, the CDR3 is TGTGCCAGCAGCGTAAATAAAGCTAGCGGGAACAATGAGCAGTTCTTC. Translating it yields CASSVNKASGNNEQFF. The chain joins TRBV9 to TRBJ2-1; 9 bases align to TRBD2. This CDR3 contains 16 residues. V lost 1 base and J lost 5; bases outside the gene matches: 7. CDR1 is SGDLS, CDR2 YYNGEE, per germline.

The chain joins TRBV10-2 to TRBJ2-3; 10 bases agree with TRBD1. V trimming: 7 bases; J trimming: 4 bases; junction bases outside the gene matches: 8. Germline V gene data show CDR1 as WSHSY and CDR2 as SAAADI. The CDR3 covers 15 residues. This chain's CDR3 is CASTLRGQGADTQYF. The CDR3 DNA sequence: TGCGCCAGCACCCTCCGAGGACAGGGGGCAGATACGCAGTATTTT.

V usage is TRBV7-9 and J usage is TRBJ1-1; 10 bases line up with TRBD1. Germline lookup yields CDR1 SEHNR and CDR2 FQNEAQ (reference sequence). Losses at the gene ends were 5 bases for V and 10 bases for J; bases not matched to a gene: 10. The CDR3 is made up of 14 amino acids. Written as DNA, the CDR3 is TGTGCCAGCAGCCCCCGACAGGGGGCAAGGGGAGCTTTCTTT. It codes for CASSPRQGARGAFF.

This CDR3 is CASSVRQTDSGNTIYF. The CDR3 nucleotides are TGTGCCAGCAGTGTGAGGCAAACGGACTCTGGAAACACCATATATTTT. The V and J genes are TRBV6-4 and TRBJ1-3; D is unclear. This CDR3 is built from 16 residues. V lost 4 bases to trimming and J lost 0 bases, with 13 bases between them. The V gene's germline CDR1 is MRHNA and CDR2 SNTAGT.

The rearrangement joins TRBV19 to TRBJ1-4, with 8 bases lining up with TRBD1. After removal of 7 bases from V and 4 bases from J, the junction contained 5 bases not matched to a gene. Germline assignment: CDR1 LNHDA and CDR2 SQIVND (reference sequence). The CDR3 loop spans 14 amino acids. The CDR3 DNA sequence: TGTGCCAGTACCCCCGGACAGGGTAATGAAAAACTGTTTTTT. As protein: CASTPGQGNEKLFF.

CDR3 coding DNA: TGCGCCAGCAGCACGACTAGCGGGGGGGCGAGGAATGAGCAGTTCTTC. As protein: CASSTTSGGARNEQFF. The chain combines TRBV4-1 with TRBJ2-1, with 14 bases that match TRBD2. The junction had 7 bases not matched to a gene; V was cut back by 5 bases and J by 7 bases. The CDR3 sequence is 16 residues long. Germline CDR1 reads MGHRA; CDR2 reads YSYEKL.

The gene calls are TRBV30 and TRBJ1-2, with D unresolved. This CDR3 contains 12 residues. Germline V CDR1 and CDR2: GTSNPN, SVGIG (reference sequence). The V and J ends lost 2 bases and 8 bases respectively, with 12 bases between them. The CDR3 DNA sequence: TGTGCCTGGAGTCCCCGAGCGGGGGGCTACACCTTC. This translates into CAWSPRAGGYTF.

This chain joins TRBV6-2 or TRBV6-3 and TRBJ2-3; 11 bases are a match to TRBD1. CDR3 length equals 17 residues. CDR1 and CDR2 from the germline V gene are MNHEY and SVGEGT. The junction had 9 bases not matched to a gene; V was cut back by 4 bases and J by 3 bases. The CDR3 loop reads CASSWAFGQGATDTQYF. The DNA for the CDR3 is TGTGCCAGCAGTTGGGCGTTCGGACAGGGGGCAACAGATACGCAGTATTTT.

The CDR3: CASSHSGEGTDTQYF. The CDR3 nucleotides read TGCGCCAGCAGTCATAGCGGGGAGGGCACAGATACGCAGTATTTT. The chain employs TRBV23-1 and TRBJ2-3; TRBD2 aligns across 8 bases. TRBV23-1 is designated an ORF whose function remains uncertain. The ends lost 3 bases at V and 1 base at J; junction bases unmatched: 3. The CDR3 contains 15 residues.

The V gene is TRBV12-3 or TRBV12-4, the J gene TRBJ1-2, with a weak D call TRBD1 (6 bases). V shed 6 bases and J shed 5 bases, with 10 bases lying between them. This CDR3 comprises 12 residues. CDR3 in amino acids: CASSVDRYGYTF. CDR3 in DNA: TGTGCCAGCAGCGTGGACAGATATGGCTACACCTTC.

This clone was picked up one time. V and J are TRBV12-3 or TRBV12-4 and TRBJ1-2, with 7 bases aligning to TRBD1. V trimming: 5 bases; J trimming: 3 bases; junction bases outside the gene matches: 3. The CDR3 spans 13 residues. The CDR3 reads CASSTGQHYGYTF. The CDR3 DNA follows: TGTGCCAGCAGTACGGGACAGCACTATGGCTACACCTTC.

The rearrangement joins TRBV6-5 to TRBJ1-2; TRBD1 matches at 8 bases. Germline CDR1 reads MNHEY; CDR2 reads SVGAGI. The CDR3 extends over 14 amino acids. Trimming cost V 10 bases and J 8 bases; bases outside gene matches: 15. The DNA of the CDR3 is TGTGCCACAAAGCCGACAGGGGCCGACGGGGGCTACACCTTC. Translation gives CATKPTGADGGYTF.

The chain combines TRBV4-1 with TRBJ2-4, with 7 nucleotides matching TRBD2. Germline CDR1 MGHRA, CDR2 YSYEKL. The CDR3 totals 14 residues. With V trimmed by 1 base and J by 12 bases, 9 bases remained unmatched. The CDR3 DNA reads TGCGCCAGCAGCCAAGCTCTCGGGGGGTTCGGTCAGTACTTC. Translating it yields CASSQALGGFGQYF.

The rearrangement uses TRBV6-1 and TRBJ2-3; D is possibly TRBD2 (7 bases). Per the germline V gene, CDR1 is MNHNS and CDR2 is SASEGT. V was trimmed by 1 base and J by 2 bases, leaving 13 bases between them. The CDR3 covers 16 residues. Here the CDR3 reads CASSEVRGGPTDTQYF. The CDR3, as DNA: TGTGCCAGCAGTGAAGTTAGGGGGGGCCCCACAGATACGCAGTATTTT.

V and J are TRBV4-2 and TRBJ2-4; TRBD2 matches at 7 bases. This CDR3 region has 16 residues. Germline CDR1 LGHNA, CDR2 YNFKEQ. V lost 5 bases, J lost 2 bases, and 9 bases stayed unmatched. The CDR3 DNA sequence: TGTGCCAGCAGCTTCGGACTAGAAGTTCCCAAAAACATTCAGTACTTC. This translates into CASSFGLEVPKNIQYF.

The J gene is TRBJ1-6, the V gene TRBV7-9, with D unresolved. The CDR3 covers 16 residues. Looked up from germline, CDR1 is SEHNR and CDR2 is FQNEAQ (reference sequence). The ends were cut back, 5 bases at V and 7 bases at J, with 18 bases in the middle. The CDR3 DNA sequence: TGTGCCAGCAGCCCCTACTCAGCTAGAAGGAATTCACCCCTCCACTTT. Encoded protein: CASSPYSARRNSPLHF. The entire variable domain, with the rest obtained from reference TRBV7-9 and TRBJ1-6, is as follows: DTGVSQNPRHKITKRGQNVTFRCDPISEHNRLYWYRQTLGQGPEFLTYFQNEAQLEKSRLLSDRFSAERPKGSFSTLEIQRTEQGDSAMYLCASSPYSARRNSPLHFGNGTRLTVT.

J is TRBJ1-1 and V is TRBV27; TRBD1 matches 7 bases. Losses at the gene ends were 6 bases for V and 1 base for J; bases not matched to a gene: 11. CDR1 and CDR2 (germline): MNHEY, SMNVEV (reference sequence). The CDR3 extends over 16 amino acids. The CDR3 DNA reads TGTGCCAGCAGAGAGACCGGGACAGAATCGAACACTGAAGCTTTCTTT. The encoded protein is CASRETGTESNTEAFF.

The chain uses TRBV28 and TRBJ1-4; D gene unclear. Trimming stripped 8 bases from V and 10 bases from J, with 11 bases between. This CDR3 has 11 residues. Germline assignment: CDR1 MDHEN and CDR2 SYDVKM. The chain's CDR3 is CASGWGGKLFF. CDR3 sequence (DNA): TGTGCCAGCGGCTGGGGAGGAAAACTGTTTTTT. Filled out from reference TRBV28 and TRBJ1-4, the complete variable domain reads DVKVTQSSRYLVKRTGEKVFLECVQDMDHENMFWYRQDPGLGLRLIYFSYDVKMKEKGDIPEGYSVSREKKERFSLILESASTNQTSMYLCASGWGGKLFFGSGTQLSVL.

The rearrangement links TRBV4-1 to TRBJ2-2; 7 bases fit TRBD1. CDR3 length: 16 amino acids. Germline CDR1 is MGHRA and CDR2 is YSYEKL. Germline trimming cut 2 bases from V and 1 base from J; bases unmatched to any gene: 4. The CDR3 sequence: CASSQLGQRNTGELFF. The DNA of the CDR3 is TGCGCCAGCAGCCAACTGGGACAGAGGAACACCGGGGAGCTGTTTTTT.

This chain connects TRBV3-1 (or the pseudogene TRBV3-2) to TRBJ1-2, with a weak D call TRBD1 (5 bases). This CDR3 is built from 12 residues. V lost 5 bases, J lost 4 bases, and 8 bases lay in between. Germline CDR1 LGHDT, CDR2 YNNKEL (reference sequence). As DNA, the CDR3 is TGTGCCAGCAGCGGGGGGGTCTATGGCTACACCTTC. It is translated as CASSGGVYGYTF.

This clone was seen more than once but under ten times. The chain links TRBV29-1 to TRBJ1-2; 7 bases are shared with TRBD1. Germline loops: CDR1 SQVTM, CDR2 ANQGSEA. The CDR3 extends over 12 amino acids. Trimming removed 7 bases from V and 6 bases from J; junction bases left unmatched: 8. Here the CDR3 reads CSAHRQGHGYTF. DNA for the CDR3: TGCAGCGCCCATAGACAGGGCCATGGCTACACCTTC.

The chain recombines TRBV6-5 with TRBJ2-7, with D tentatively TRBD1 (7 bases). The CDR3 runs to 15 residues. Trimming left V 6 bases short and J 0 bases short, with 15 bases between. Germline CDR1 MNHEY, CDR2 SVGAGI. The CDR3 DNA reads TGTGCCAGCAGCCCCCAGGGGGGTAGCTCCTACGAGCAGTACGTC. Its protein product is CASSPQGGSSYEQYV.